Each of the 25 T cell receptor beta chains below was sequenced from the same sample in a study of T cell responses to AZD1222 COVID-19 vaccine. Sequencing used immunoSEQ multiplex PCR; TCRdb keeps in-frame clones, though not all of them. Here the sample spans some 200,000 clones, approximately 90% being singletons. This specimen was peripheral blood, taken on day 0 of AZD1222 vaccination. Receptor source: an adult in good health.

The J gene is TRBJ1-2, the V gene TRBV11-2, with D perhaps matching TRBD1 (5 bases). Trimming cost V 5 bases and J 2 bases, with 15 bases left between them. CDR1 and CDR2 from the germline V gene are SGHAT and FQNNGV. CDR3 length: 15 residues. In DNA, the CDR3 is TGTGCCAGCAGCCTTCGGCCAGGGTGGAACTATGGCTACACCTTC. It is translated as CASSLRPGWNYGYTF.

CDR3: CASSPSGGRRTNEKLFF. The CDR3 DNA reads as TGTGCCAGCAGCCCATCGGGGGGACGGAGGACTAATGAAAAACTGTTTTTT. J is TRBJ1-4 and V is TRBV5-4; D perhaps matches TRBD1 (5 bases). V dropped 4 bases and J dropped 2 bases, with 18 bases sitting between them. Germline loops: CDR1 SGHNT, CDR2 YYREEE (reference sequence). This CDR3 comprises 17 residues.

The J gene is TRBJ1-5, the V gene TRBV12-3 or TRBV12-4; a possible D gene is TRBD1 (5 bases). This CDR3 has 13 residues. Trimming removed 6 bases from V and 1 base from J, with 7 bases in between. DNA of the CDR3: TGTGCCAGCAGGGGGGACAGCAATCAGCCCCAGCATTTT. This gives the protein CASRGDSNQPQHF.

V is TRBV14 and J is TRBJ1-5, with D perhaps matching TRBD1 (5 bases). Trimming left V 7 bases short and J 5 bases short, with 9 bases between. This CDR3 has 12 residues. Germline CDR1 SGHDN, CDR2 FVKESK. The CDR3 loop reads CASKGTYQPQHF. The CDR3 coding sequence is TGTGCCAGCAAAGGGACCTATCAGCCCCAGCATTTT.

The V call is TRBV28, the J call TRBJ2-3; 9 bases are shared with TRBD2. The V and J ends lost 6 bases and 1 base, in that order; junction bases with no gene match: 8. Germline assignment: CDR1 MDHEN and CDR2 SYDVKM. This CDR3 region has 16 residues. Written as DNA, the CDR3 is TGTGCCAGCAGCTCCCTACAGCGGGGGGGCACAGATACGCAGTATTTT. Protein product: CASSSLQRGGTDTQYF.

This chain connects TRBV10-2 to TRBJ1-5; no firm D call. V was trimmed by 2 bases and J by 0 bases, leaving 8 bases between them. Germline V gene sequence: CDR1 WSHSY, CDR2 SAAADI. CDR3 size: 15 residues. The CDR3 loop reads CASSETGVSNQPQHF. The CDR3 bases are TGCGCCAGCAGTGAGACGGGTGTTAGCAATCAGCCCCAGCATTTT.

V usage is TRBV6-5 and J usage is TRBJ1-1; D is perhaps TRBD1 (6 bases). The CDR3 contains 16 residues. The V end lost 2 bases, the J end lost 10 bases, and 23 bases lay between the germline ends. Germline V gene sequence: CDR1 MNHEY, CDR2 SVGAGI. The CDR3 nucleotides are TGTGCCAGCAGTTACGCGGGGGGCCGAGTACCCTTGGGAGCTTTCTTT. Translating gives CASSYAGGRVPLGAFF.

This chain links TRBV7-2 with TRBJ2-1; D not resolved. In germline, CDR1 is SGHTA, CDR2 FQGNSA. The CDR3 covers 16 residues. Trimming took 3 bases from V and 0 from J, leaving 12 bases between them. CDR3 nucleotide sequence: TGTGCCAGCAGCTTGAATTCGCTGAGCTCCTACAATGAGCAGTTCTTC. Residues: CASSLNSLSSYNEQFF.

The V and J genes are TRBV6-2 or TRBV6-3 and TRBJ1-1; D is uncertain. CDR1 and CDR2 from the germline V gene are MNHEY and SVGEGT. The CDR3 has 16 residues. Trimming took 5 bases from V and 0 from J, leaving 16 bases between them. CDR3 DNA: TGTGCCAGCAGTCAAAGACCTAGTCTGATGAACACTGAAGCTTTCTTT. Protein sequence: CASSQRPSLMNTEAFF.

This clone turned up a few times. V and J are TRBV19 and TRBJ1-2; 7 positions agree with TRBD1. This CDR3 is 14 amino acids long. Trimming removed 5 bases from V and 3 bases from J; junction bases left unmatched: 6. The germline CDR1 and CDR2 sequences are LNHDA and SQIVND (reference sequence). In DNA form, the CDR3 reads TGTGCCAGTAGTCCTCTAGACAGGGACTATGGCTACACCTTC. Protein: CASSPLDRDYGYTF.

This chain uses TRBV4-1 with TRBJ1-5; D is unresolved. The germline gives CDR1 MGHRA, CDR2 YSYEKL. V lost 0 bases, J lost 0 bases, and 12 bases lay in between. This CDR3 comprises 17 residues. CDR3: CASSQELQSYSNQPQHF. DNA of the CDR3: TGCGCCAGCAGCCAAGAGCTCCAGTCCTATAGCAATCAGCCCCAGCATTTT.

This chain joins TRBV5-6 and TRBJ1-4; the match to TRBD1 covers 8 bases. CDR3 size: 16 residues. V lost 0 bases to trimming and J lost 0 bases; unmatched junction nucleotides: 1. Germline values: CDR1 SGHDT, CDR2 YYEEEE. CDR3 residues: CASSLEGQATNEKLFF. CDR3 nucleotides: TGTGCCAGCAGCTTGGAGGGACAGGCAACTAATGAAAAACTGTTTTTT.

The CDR3 reads CASSLGSTPGSLHF. In nucleotides, the CDR3 is TGTGCCAGCAGCTTAGGCAGTACCCCGGGATCCCTCCACTTT. This sequence joins TRBV7-2 and TRBJ1-6; no firm D call. CDR1 and CDR2 from the germline V gene are SGHTA and FQGNSA. Trimming shortened V by 1 base and J by 14 bases, and 15 bases separated the two germline ends. The CDR3 runs to 14 residues.

V gene TRBV18 combines with J gene TRBJ1-1, with D possibly TRBD1 on 6 matching bases. This CDR3 comprises 12 residues. V was clipped by 4 bases and J by 8 bases, with 11 bases between them. Germline lookup yields CDR1 KGHSH and CDR2 LQKENI. Here the CDR3 DNA reads TGTGCCAGCTCACTAGCCGACAGGGAAGCTTTCTTT. As protein: CASSLADREAFF.

The gene calls are TRBV18 and TRBJ2-6, with D unresolved. Trimming shortened V by 3 bases and J by 0 bases, and 9 bases separated the two germline ends. The germline CDR1 and CDR2 sequences are KGHSH and LQKENI. The CDR3 covers 16 residues. The CDR3 DNA reads TGTGCCAGCTCACCTCCCCCGAGCTCTGGGGCCAACGTCCTGACTTTC. Its translation: CASSPPPSSGANVLTF.

The chain recombines TRBV6-5 with TRBJ1-5; unclear D gene. V lost 7 bases to trimming and J lost 3 bases, with 7 bases between them. Looked up from germline, CDR1 is MNHEY and CDR2 is SVGAGI. This CDR3 region has 12 residues. The CDR3 DNA reads as TGTGCCAGCAAGCAGAACAATCAGCCCCAGCATTTT. Residues: CASKQNNQPQHF.

This clone occurred once. A junction boundary mismatches the germline segment, possibly from a read error. This chain uses TRBV7-9 with TRBJ2-4, with 10 bases fitting TRBD2. Germline V gives CDR1 SEHNR, CDR2 FQNEAQ (reference sequence). This CDR3 is built from 12 residues. For the CDR3, the DNA is TGTGCCAGCAGCTTAACTAGCGGGACTCGTGACTTC. It yields the protein CASSLTSGTRDF.

This chain connects TRBV5-1 to TRBJ2-5; 10 bases match TRBD2. CDR3 length: 13 residues. Unmatched junction bases numbered 5, after V lost 7 bases and J lost 5 bases. Germline-derived CDR1 and CDR2 are SGHRS and YFSETQ. CDR3 sequence: CASALAGEETQYF. The DNA for the CDR3 is TGCGCCAGCGCCCTAGCGGGGGAGGAGACCCAGTACTTC.

CDR3 residues: CASSLLFTQPTSNEQFF. The CDR3 DNA follows: TGTGCCAGCAGCTTACTCTTTACTCAACCTACGTCCAATGAGCAGTTCTTC. This chain uses TRBV3-1 (or the pseudogene TRBV3-2) with TRBJ2-1, with D uncertain. Germline CDR1 reads LGHDT; CDR2 reads YNNKEL (reference sequence). With 5 bases removed from V and 6 bases from J, the gap between germline ends came to 23 bases. The CDR3 length is 17 residues.

The chain recombines TRBV6-2 or TRBV6-3 with TRBJ2-3; 10 nucleotides match TRBD2. CDR3 size: 16 residues. With 1 base clipped from V and 3 bases from J, the junction kept 4 bases outside the gene matches. Germline values: CDR1 MNHEY, CDR2 SVGEGT. CDR3 protein: CASSYLPSGRTDTQYF. In nucleotides, the CDR3 is TGTGCCAGCAGTTACTTACCTAGCGGGAGAACAGATACGCAGTATTTT.

This sequence joins TRBV28 and TRBJ2-2; 7 bases align to TRBD1. Unmatched junction bases numbered 10, after V lost 9 bases and J lost 3 bases. CDR1 is MDHEN and CDR2 is SYDVKM in the germline V gene. The CDR3 covers 15 residues. The CDR3 loop reads CASVPGGVHTGELFF. In nucleotides, the CDR3 is TGTGCCAGTGTACCAGGGGGAGTTCACACCGGGGAGCTGTTTTTT.

The chain combines TRBV30 with TRBJ2-7; 7 nucleotides align to TRBD2. Per germline, CDR1 GTSNPN and CDR2 SVGIG (reference sequence). V lost 3 bases to trimming and J lost 13 bases; unmatched junction nucleotides: 12. The CDR3 runs 12 residues. The CDR3 coding sequence is TGTGCCTGGAGAGGGGCCCAGCTAGCGGAATACTTC. Its protein product is CAWRGAQLAEYF.

V gene TRBV5-1 combines with J gene TRBJ1-1, with 8 bases aligning to TRBD1. Trimming cost V 0 bases and J 1 base; bases outside gene matches: 5. This CDR3 contains 16 residues. Germline CDR1 is SGHRS and CDR2 is YFSETQ. DNA for the CDR3: TGCGCCAGCAGCTTGGCAGGGGGCTCGAGGAACACTGAAGCTTTCTTT. Protein: CASSLAGGSRNTEAFF.

The V call is TRBV19, the J call TRBJ2-5; D is undetermined. Germline assignment: CDR1 LNHDA and CDR2 SQIVND (reference sequence). Trimming stripped 1 base from V and 5 bases from J, with 8 bases between. The CDR3 extends over 13 amino acids. As DNA, the CDR3 is TGTGCCAGTAGTATAGGTAGTTTCGAGACCCAGTACTTC. Residues: CASSIGSFETQYF.

The CDR3 DNA reads as TGTGCCAGCAGAATTGACTCTACTCGTACCTACGAGCAGTACTTC. It yields the protein CASRIDSTRTYEQYF. The J gene is TRBJ2-7, the V gene TRBV2, with no clear D. The ends were cut back, 6 bases at V and 2 bases at J, with 17 bases in the middle. Per the germline V gene, CDR1 is SNHLY and CDR2 is FYNNEI. This CDR3 has 15 residues.